The T cell receptor (beta chain) under discussion was sequenced for a study of blood T cell repertoires in COVID-19. Study at large: Spain, Italy and the United States supplied samples that represented acute and convalescent COVID-19. PBMCs, B-cell-depleted T cells, or T cells provided the cDNA or gDNA that made up the material.

V was cut by 2 bases and J by 2 bases, with 22 bases left in between. Germline V gives CDR1 SGDLS, CDR2 YYNGEE. This CDR3 is 18 amino acids long. This table comes from immunoSEQ multiplex PCR, and its TCRdb copy is limited to in-frame clones, with some not included. The repertoire holds around 190,000 clones, roughly 88% seen once, with roughly 9% in the top ten. Recovery among Cohort 3 donors was established by two negative PCRs, clearance, or symptom resolution. Source material: PBMCs or T cells enriched from blood (not recorded which). The chain has TRBV9 and TRBJ1-2; TRBD1 is a possible D gene (6 bases). This TCR came from a woman between 18 and 30 years old who had recovered from COVID-19. The CDR3 loop reads CASSVSLSPGGLNYGYTF. DNA of the CDR3: TGTGCCAGCAGCGTGTCCCTTTCGCCCGGGGGGCTAAACTATGGCTACACCTTC.